The following is a T cell receptor beta chain sequence with its context. Its antigen is still unknown. These data belong to a study of cytotoxic CD8 clonotypes in ibrutinib-treated CLL. TCRdb keeps only in-frame clones here, not all; method: immunoSEQ multiplex PCR. The sample carries fewer than 400,000 clones, 67% recorded once. Study-wide findings and caveats: Sustained-remission patients were sampled at one set of times and progressing patients at different ones. Public clonotypes, rarely seen, contracted or held steady on treatment. The study found baseline clonality above age-matched healthy donors, tracking circulating CD8+ T-cell counts.

V lost 6 bases and J 3 bases, leaving 12 bases between the germline ends. The CDR3 consists of 14 residues. In germline, CDR1 is KGHSH, CDR2 LQKENI. Genomic DNA in an amount of approximately 2 micrograms was extracted from cryopreserved PBMCs and used for the preparation of TCR beta libraries. J is TRBJ1-3 and V is TRBV18, with a possible D match to TRBD1 (5 bases). The sequence came from a human donor with chronic lymphocytic leukemia. Specimen: PBMCs, collected after 36 months of ibrutinib treatment. The CDR3 spells CASSQQGRGNTIYF. In DNA form, the CDR3 reads TGTGCCAGCTCTCAGCAGGGTCGTGGAAACACCATATATTTT.